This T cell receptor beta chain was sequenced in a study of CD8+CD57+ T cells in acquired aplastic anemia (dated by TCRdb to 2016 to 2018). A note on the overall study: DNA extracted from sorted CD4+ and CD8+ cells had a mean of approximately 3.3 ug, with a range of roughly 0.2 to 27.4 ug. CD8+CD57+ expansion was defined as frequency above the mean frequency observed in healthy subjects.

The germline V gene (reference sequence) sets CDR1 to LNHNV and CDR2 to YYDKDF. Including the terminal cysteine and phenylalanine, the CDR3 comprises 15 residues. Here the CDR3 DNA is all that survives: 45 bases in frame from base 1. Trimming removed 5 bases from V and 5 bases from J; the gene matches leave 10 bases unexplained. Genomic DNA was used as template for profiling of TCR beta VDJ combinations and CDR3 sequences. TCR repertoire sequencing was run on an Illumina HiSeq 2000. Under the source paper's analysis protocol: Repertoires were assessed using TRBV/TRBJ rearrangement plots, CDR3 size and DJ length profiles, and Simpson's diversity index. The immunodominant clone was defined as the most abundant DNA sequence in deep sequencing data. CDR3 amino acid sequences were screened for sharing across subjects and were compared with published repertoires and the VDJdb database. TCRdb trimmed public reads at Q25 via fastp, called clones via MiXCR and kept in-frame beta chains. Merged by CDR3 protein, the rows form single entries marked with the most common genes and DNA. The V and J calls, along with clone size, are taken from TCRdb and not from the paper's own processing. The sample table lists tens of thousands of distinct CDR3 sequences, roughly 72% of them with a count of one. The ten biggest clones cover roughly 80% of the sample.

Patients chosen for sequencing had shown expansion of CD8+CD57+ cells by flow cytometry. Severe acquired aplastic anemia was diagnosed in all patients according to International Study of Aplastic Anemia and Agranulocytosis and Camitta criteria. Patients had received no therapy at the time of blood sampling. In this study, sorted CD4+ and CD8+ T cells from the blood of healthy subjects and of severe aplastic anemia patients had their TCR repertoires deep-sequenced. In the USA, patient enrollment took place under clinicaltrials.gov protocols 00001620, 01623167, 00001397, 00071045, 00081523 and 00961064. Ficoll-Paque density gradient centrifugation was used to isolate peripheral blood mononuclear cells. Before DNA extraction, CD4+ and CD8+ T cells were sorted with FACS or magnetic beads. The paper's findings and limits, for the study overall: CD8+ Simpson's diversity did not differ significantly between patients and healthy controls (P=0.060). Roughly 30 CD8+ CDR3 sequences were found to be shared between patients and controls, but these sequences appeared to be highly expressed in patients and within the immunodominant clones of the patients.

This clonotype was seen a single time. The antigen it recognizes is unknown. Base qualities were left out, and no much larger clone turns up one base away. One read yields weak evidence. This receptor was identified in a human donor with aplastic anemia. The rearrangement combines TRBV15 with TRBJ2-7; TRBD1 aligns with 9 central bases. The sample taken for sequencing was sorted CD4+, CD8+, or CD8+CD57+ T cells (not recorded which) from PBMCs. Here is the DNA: TGTGCCACCAGCGGACGGACAGGGGTGTTGGACGAGCAGTACTTC. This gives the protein CATSGRTGVLDEQYF.